Each of the 27 T cell receptor beta chains below was sequenced from the same sample in a study of shared clonotypes between healthy human individuals. Libraries were prepared by immunoSEQ multiplex PCR; TCRdb keeps only in-frame clonotypes and omits some of them. The table lists 2,500,000 or so clones, about 92% of them singletons. Sequenced sample: naive CD4+ T cells sorted from blood. The subset is: CD45RA+ positively selected. Receptor source: a man between 18 and 29 years old in good health.

The chain is built from TRBV19 and TRBJ2-6; 8 nucleotides align to TRBD1. The length of the CDR3 is 17 residues. Looked up from germline, CDR1 is LNHDA and CDR2 is SQIVND (reference sequence). The V gene end was trimmed by 9 bases and the J gene end by 0 bases; junction bases not matched to a gene: 10. The CDR3 DNA reads as TGTGCCAGCCGTACAGGGGGTGCCATCTCTGGGGCCAACGTCCTGACTTTC. Its protein is CASRTGGAISGANVLTF.

The V and J genes are TRBV11-2 and TRBJ1-1, with 9 nucleotides matching TRBD1. Trimming removed 5 bases from V and 0 bases from J; junction bases left unmatched: 10. The CDR3 is 17 amino acids. Looked up from germline, CDR1 is SGHAT and CDR2 is FQNNGV. The CDR3, as DNA: TGTGCCAGCAGCCCATCGACAGGGGGGTTTATGAACACTGAAGCTTTCTTT. It codes for CASSPSTGGFMNTEAFF.

This sequence joins TRBV2 and TRBJ2-5; 11 bases are a match to TRBD1. V was pared by 6 bases and J by 5 bases, with 8 bases of the junction left unmatched. The CDR3 length is 15 residues. CDR1 is SNHLY, CDR2 FYNNEI, per germline. The CDR3 region has the DNA TGTGCCAGCAGAGCGGACAGGGGGCGCGGTGAGACCCAGTACTTC. As protein: CASRADRGRGETQYF. Supplemented by reference TRBV2 and TRBJ2-5, the full variable domain reads EPEVTQTPSHQVTQMGQEVILRCVPISNHLYFYWYRQILGQKVEFLVSFYNNEISEKSEIFDDQFSVERPDGSNFTLKIRSTKLEDSAMYFCASRADRGRGETQYFGPGTRLLVL.

The chain carries TRBV29-1 and TRBJ2-4; D is ambiguous. The CDR3 totals 11 residues. Germline V CDR1 and CDR2: SQVTM, ANQGSEA. V lost 2 bases and J 7 bases, leaving 6 bases between the germline ends. This CDR3 reads CSVETANIQYF. In DNA form, the CDR3 reads TGCAGCGTTGAAACAGCCAACATTCAGTACTTC.

V gene TRBV12-5 combines with J gene TRBJ2-2, with 7 bases matching TRBD2. The CDR3 loop spans 13 amino acids. Looked up from germline, CDR1 is LGHNT and CDR2 is FRNRAP. Germline trimming cut 6 bases from V and 4 bases from J; bases unmatched to any gene: 2. DNA for the CDR3: TGTGCTAGTGGCCCGGGGGGCACCGGGGAGCTGTTTTTT. It translates to CASGPGGTGELFF.

In its sample, this clone was seen once. The gene calls are TRBV19 and TRBJ2-3; 10 nucleotides line up with TRBD2. V lost 2 bases to trimming and J lost 2 bases; unmatched junction nucleotides: 7. Germline CDR1 LNHDA, CDR2 SQIVND (reference sequence). The CDR3 length is 17 residues. In DNA form, the CDR3 reads TGTGCCAGTAGTATAATCTGGACTAGCGGTTACACAGATACGCAGTATTTT. Translation gives CASSIIWTSGYTDTQYF.

The V and J genes are TRBV1 and TRBJ2-2; the table's D gene call, TRBD2, was not cross checked with the DNA. TRBV1 is a documented pseudogene. This CDR3 is built from 15 residues. CDR3 loop: CTAFSSGGNTGELFF. The CDR3 DNA follows: TGCACCGCCTTCTCTAGCGGGGGGAACACCGGGGAGCTGTTTTTT.

V usage is TRBV5-5 and J usage is TRBJ2-1, with D unresolved. V was shortened by 4 bases and J by 3 bases, with 11 bases between the two germline ends. The V gene's germline CDR1 is SGHKS and CDR2 YYEKEE (reference sequence). The CDR3 has 14 amino acids. The CDR3: CASSANGNYNEQFF. Written as DNA, the CDR3 is TGTGCCAGCAGCGCAAACGGAAACTACAATGAGCAGTTCTTC.

This clone was counted only a few times. The V and J genes are TRBV6-5 and TRBJ1-1, with no clear D. The CDR3 is 14 amino acids. With 6 bases removed from V and 1 base from J, the gap between germline ends came to 12 bases. The germline gives CDR1 MNHEY, CDR2 SVGAGI. The CDR3 nucleotides are TGTGCCAGCAGCCCTGGGCACCCGAACACTGAAGCTTTCTTT. Protein: CASSPGHPNTEAFF.

The chain employs TRBV11-2 and TRBJ2-7; 9 bases fit TRBD1. J was trimmed by 3 bases and V by 5 bases; bases with no gene match: 8. From germline, CDR1 is SGHAT and CDR2 FQNNGV. The CDR3 is 15 amino acids. CDR3 amino acids: CASSPWTGAGYEQYF. CDR3 in DNA: TGTGCCAGCAGCCCATGGACAGGGGCGGGCTACGAGCAGTACTTC.

This sequence joins TRBV5-4 and TRBJ2-1, with D maybe TRBD1 (6 bases). The germline V gene encodes CDR1 SGHNT and CDR2 YYREEE (reference sequence). The CDR3 length is 15 residues. With 4 bases removed from V and 4 bases from J, the gap between germline ends came to 15 bases. CDR3 nucleotides: TGTGCCAGCAGCGTGGGGGCCGGAGGTTACAATGAGCAGTTCTTC. Amino acids: CASSVGAGGYNEQFF.

The chain couples TRBV19 to TRBJ2-4; TRBD1 is a possible D gene (5 bases). Between the trimmed V and J ends, which lost 2 bases and 9 bases, there was a span of 14 bases. CDR3 size: 14 residues. From germline, CDR1 is LNHDA and CDR2 SQIVND (reference sequence). CDR3: CASSIKTDSTIQYF. CDR3 DNA sequence: TGTGCCAGTAGTATAAAGACAGATTCGACCATTCAGTACTTC.

The chain recombines TRBV27 with TRBJ1-5; D gene unclear. Germline V CDR1 and CDR2: MNHEY, SMNVEV (reference sequence). The CDR3 totals 16 residues. Trimming left V 3 bases short and J 7 bases short, with 19 bases between. The CDR3 spells CASSLAGRAEKQPQHF. Here the CDR3 DNA reads TGTGCCAGCAGTTTGGCAGGCCGCGCGGAAAAACAGCCCCAGCATTTT.

This rearrangement joins TRBV7-2 to TRBJ2-4, with 8 bases that match TRBD2. V gave up 2 bases and J gave up 1 base; unmatched junction bases: 4. The CDR3 consists of 16 residues. Germline assignment: CDR1 SGHTA and CDR2 FQGNSA. CDR3 in amino acids: CASSLSAGAAKNIQYF. Written as DNA, the CDR3 is TGTGCCAGCAGCTTATCAGCGGGAGCCGCCAAAAACATTCAGTACTTC.

The genes are TRBV5-1 and TRBJ2-1, with 9 positions matching TRBD2. Germline V lookup: CDR1 SGHRS, CDR2 YFSETQ. The CDR3 runs 15 residues. The trim removed 0 bases at V and 2 bases at J, leaving 0 bases unmatched. The CDR3, as DNA: TGCGCCAGCAGCTTGGGGACTAGCGCCTACAATGAGCAGTTCTTC. Residues: CASSLGTSAYNEQFF.

For this clone: Different DNA sequences within this sample yield the same CDR3. CDR3 region: CASSSGGGLSSYEQYF. Here the CDR3 DNA reads TGTGCCAGCAGCTCCGGGGGGGGGTTAAGCTCCTACGAGCAGTACTTC. This rearrangement joins TRBV5-4 to TRBJ2-7; 8 nucleotides align to TRBD2. CDR1 is SGHNT and CDR2 is YYREEE in the germline V gene (reference sequence). The ends lost 3 bases at V and 0 bases at J; junction bases unmatched: 8. The CDR3 length is 16 residues.

This chain connects TRBV30 to TRBJ2-3; 9 nucleotides agree with TRBD1. V trimming: 0 bases; J trimming: 4 bases; junction bases outside the gene matches: 5. The CDR3 totals 15 residues. The V gene's germline CDR1 is GTSNPN and CDR2 SVGIG (reference sequence). CDR3 amino acids: CAWSVQTGGADTQYF. As DNA, the CDR3 is TGTGCCTGGAGTGTACAGACAGGGGGAGCAGATACGCAGTATTTT.

The chain couples TRBV5-1 to TRBJ2-7; D is uncertain. The CDR3 totals 14 residues. The germline V and J ends were trimmed by 0 bases and 3 bases, with 10 bases remaining between them. Looked up from germline, CDR1 is SGHRS and CDR2 is YFSETQ. The CDR3 is CASSLELPVYEQYF. The CDR3 DNA reads as TGCGCCAGCAGCTTGGAGTTACCAGTCTACGAGCAGTACTTC. Drawing the rest from reference TRBV5-1 and TRBJ2-7, the complete variable domain is KAGVTQTPRYLIKTRGQQVTLSCSPISGHRSVSWYQQTPGQGLQFLFEYFSETQRNKGNFPGRFSGRQFSNSRSEMNVSTLELGDSALYLCASSLELPVYEQYFGPGTRLTVT.

The V call is TRBV18, the J call TRBJ2-3; D gene ambiguous. The CDR3 loop spans 15 amino acids. Trimming cost V 3 bases and J 1 base, with 11 bases left between them. Germline lookup yields CDR1 KGHSH and CDR2 LQKENI. CDR3 residues: CASSPPLSRTDTQYF. The CDR3 DNA reads TGTGCCAGCTCACCCCCATTAAGCCGCACAGATACGCAGTATTTT.

This chain links TRBV2 with TRBJ2-3; 8 nucleotides match TRBD2. CDR1 is SNHLY, CDR2 FYNNEI, per germline. V gave up 5 bases and J gave up 3 bases; unmatched junction bases: 7. This CDR3 has 15 amino acids. The chain's CDR3 is CASSPRASGTDTQYF. CDR3 nucleotides: TGTGCCAGCAGTCCCAGGGCTAGCGGGACAGATACGCAGTATTTT.

As to this clone: Different DNA sequences within this sample yield the same CDR3. The CDR3 coding sequence is TGTGCCATCAGTGAGGGCAGGGGAGAGACCCAGTACTTC. This encodes CAISEGRGETQYF. V is TRBV10-3 and J is TRBJ2-5; weak D call: TRBD1 (6 bases). Between the trimmed V and J ends, which lost 2 bases and 4 bases, there was a span of 8 bases. The germline gives CDR1 ENHRY, CDR2 SYGVKD. The length of the CDR3 is 13 residues.

V and J are TRBV10-3 and TRBJ2-3; 11 bases line up with TRBD2. With 7 bases clipped from V and 5 bases from J, the junction kept 5 bases outside the gene matches. The CDR3 contains 14 residues. The germline V gene encodes CDR1 ENHRY and CDR2 SYGVKD. The CDR3 spells CAITTSGSLDTQYF. The CDR3, as DNA: TGTGCCATCACTACTAGCGGGAGCCTAGATACGCAGTATTTT.

This sequence joins TRBV2 and TRBJ2-5, with D possibly TRBD2 on 6 matching bases. The CDR3 contains 14 residues. CDR1 is SNHLY, CDR2 FYNNEI, per germline. The ends were cut back, 0 bases at V and 5 bases at J, with 10 bases in the middle. CDR3 in amino acids: CASSEAAGLETQYF. For the CDR3, the DNA is TGTGCCAGCAGTGAAGCGGCGGGACTGGAGACCCAGTACTTC. The full variable domain, its missing parts supplied by reference TRBV2 and TRBJ2-5, is EPEVTQTPSHQVTQMGQEVILRCVPISNHLYFYWYRQILGQKVEFLVSFYNNEISEKSEIFDDQFSVERPDGSNFTLKIRSTKLEDSAMYFCASSEAAGLETQYFGPGTRLLVL.

This clone was detected only once. V and J are TRBV5-1 and TRBJ1-4; TRBD1 is a possible D gene (5 bases). The germline V gene encodes CDR1 SGHRS and CDR2 YFSETQ. The CDR3 covers 15 residues. Between the trimmed V and J ends, which lost 7 bases and 4 bases, there was a span of 17 bases. CDR3 sequence (DNA): TGCGCCAGCGGACCGGGAGGGGTAGTTAATGAAAAACTGTTTTTT. This sequence encodes CASGPGGVVNEKLFF.

V gene TRBV7-3 combines with J gene TRBJ1-2; maybe TRBD1 (6 bases). V lost 4 bases and J 6 bases, leaving 12 bases between the germline ends. The CDR3 runs to 13 residues. Germline V lookup: CDR1 SGHTA, CDR2 FQGTGA. The CDR3 coding sequence is TGTGCCAGCAGCTCCCAGGGGATGGATGGCTACACCTTC. Protein sequence: CASSSQGMDGYTF.

This clone was picked up one time. This rearrangement joins TRBV12-5 to TRBJ1-4; 8 bases map to TRBD1. CDR3 length: 21 residues. The trim removed 5 bases at V and 2 bases at J, leaving 22 bases unmatched. The germline V gene has CDR1 LGHNT and CDR2 FRNRAP. The CDR3 spells CASGTGTGKTEVWGTNEKLFF. CDR3 bases: TGTGCTAGTGGTACCGGGACAGGAAAGACGGAGGTGTGGGGGACTAATGAAAAACTGTTTTTT.

The V call is TRBV18, the J call TRBJ2-5; D is possibly TRBD1 (5 bases). Between the trimmed V and J ends, which lost 6 bases and 2 bases, there was a span of 16 bases. Germline V gives CDR1 KGHSH, CDR2 LQKENI. This CDR3 has 15 amino acids. CDR3 nucleotides: TGTGCCAGCTCCCCGGTGTCAGGGCGACAAGAGACCCAGTACTTC. This gives the protein CASSPVSGRQETQYF.